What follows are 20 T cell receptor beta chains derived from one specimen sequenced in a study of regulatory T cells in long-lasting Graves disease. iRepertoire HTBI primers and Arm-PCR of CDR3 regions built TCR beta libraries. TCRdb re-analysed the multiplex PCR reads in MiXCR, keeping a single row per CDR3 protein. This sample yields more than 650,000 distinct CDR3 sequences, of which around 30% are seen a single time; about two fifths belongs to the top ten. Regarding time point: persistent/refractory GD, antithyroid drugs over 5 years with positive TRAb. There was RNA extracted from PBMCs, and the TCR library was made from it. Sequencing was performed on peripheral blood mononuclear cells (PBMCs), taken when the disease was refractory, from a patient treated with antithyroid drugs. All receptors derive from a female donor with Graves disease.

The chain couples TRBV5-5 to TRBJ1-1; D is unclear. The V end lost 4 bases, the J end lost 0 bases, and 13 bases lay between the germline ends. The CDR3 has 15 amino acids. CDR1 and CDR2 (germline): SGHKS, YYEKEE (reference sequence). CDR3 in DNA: TGTGCCAGCAGCCCGCATTCCGGAATGAACACTGAAGCTTTCTTT. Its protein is CASSPHSGMNTEAFF.

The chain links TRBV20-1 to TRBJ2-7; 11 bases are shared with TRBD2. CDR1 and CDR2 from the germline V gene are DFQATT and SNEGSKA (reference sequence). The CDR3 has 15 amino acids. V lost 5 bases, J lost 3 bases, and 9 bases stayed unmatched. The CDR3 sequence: CSAHSGRAQGYEQYF. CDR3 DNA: TGCAGTGCTCATAGCGGGAGGGCCCAAGGCTACGAGCAGTACTTC.

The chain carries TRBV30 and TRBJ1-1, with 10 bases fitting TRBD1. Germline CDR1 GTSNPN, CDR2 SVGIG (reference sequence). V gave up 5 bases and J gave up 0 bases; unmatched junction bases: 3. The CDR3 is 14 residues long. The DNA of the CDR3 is TGTGCCTGGGACAGGGGGCCGATGAACACTGAAGCTTTCTTT. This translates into CAWDRGPMNTEAFF. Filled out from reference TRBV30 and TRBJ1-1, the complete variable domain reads SQTIHQWPATLVQPVGSPLSLECTVEGTSNPNLYWYRQAAGRGLQLLFYSVGIGQISSEVPQNLSASRPQDRQFILSSKKLLLSDSGFYLCAWDRGPMNTEAFFGQGTRLTVV.

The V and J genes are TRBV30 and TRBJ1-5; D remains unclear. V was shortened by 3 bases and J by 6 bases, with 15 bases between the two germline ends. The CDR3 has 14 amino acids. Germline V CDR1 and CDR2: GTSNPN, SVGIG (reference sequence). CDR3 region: CAWRDGPGGQPQHF. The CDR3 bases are TGTGCCTGGAGGGATGGACCCGGAGGTCAGCCCCAGCATTTT. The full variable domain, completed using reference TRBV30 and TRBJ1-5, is SQTIHQWPATLVQPVGSPLSLECTVEGTSNPNLYWYRQAAGRGLQLLFYSVGIGQISSEVPQNLSASRPQDRQFILSSKKLLLSDSGFYLCAWRDGPGGQPQHFGDGTRLSIL.

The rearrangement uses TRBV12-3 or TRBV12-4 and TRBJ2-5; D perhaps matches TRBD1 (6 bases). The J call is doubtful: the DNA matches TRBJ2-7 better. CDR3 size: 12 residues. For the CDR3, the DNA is TGTGCCAGCAGGGCACAGGGAAGCGAGCAGTACTTC. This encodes CASRAQGSEQYF.

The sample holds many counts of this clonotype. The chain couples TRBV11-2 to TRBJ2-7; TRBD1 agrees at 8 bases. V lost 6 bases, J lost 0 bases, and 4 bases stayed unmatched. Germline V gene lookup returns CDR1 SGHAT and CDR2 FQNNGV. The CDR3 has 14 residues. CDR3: CASSPRGPSYEQYF. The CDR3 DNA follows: TGTGCCAGCAGTCCCAGGGGGCCCTCCTACGAGCAGTACTTC. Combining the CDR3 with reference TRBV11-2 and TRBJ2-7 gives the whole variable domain EAGVAQSPRYKIIEKRQSVAFWCNPISGHATLYWYQQILGQGPKLLIQFQNNGVVDDSQLPKDRFSAERLKGVDSTLKIQPAKLEDSAVYLCASSPRGPSYEQYFGPGTRLTVT.

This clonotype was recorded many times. CDR3 sequence (DNA): TGTGCCGGTAGACACCAACATAATTCACCCCTCCACTTT. It is translated as CAGRHQHNSPLHF. This chain uses TRBV28 with TRBJ1-6; D unresolved. This CDR3 contains 13 residues. Trimming shortened V by 11 bases and J by 5 bases, and 13 bases separated the two germline ends. The germline V gene has CDR1 MDHEN and CDR2 SYDVKM.

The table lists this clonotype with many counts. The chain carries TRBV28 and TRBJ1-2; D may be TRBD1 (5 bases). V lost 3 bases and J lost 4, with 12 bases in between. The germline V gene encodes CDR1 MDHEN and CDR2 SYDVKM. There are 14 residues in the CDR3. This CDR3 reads CASSFIRDGYGYTF. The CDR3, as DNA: TGTGCCAGCAGTTTTATCAGGGATGGCTATGGCTACACCTTC.

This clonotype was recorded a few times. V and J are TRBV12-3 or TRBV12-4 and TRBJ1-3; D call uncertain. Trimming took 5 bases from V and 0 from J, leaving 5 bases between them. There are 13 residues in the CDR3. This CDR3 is CASSTTSGNTIYF. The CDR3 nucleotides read TGTGCCAGCAGTACTACCTCTGGAAACACCATATATTTT.

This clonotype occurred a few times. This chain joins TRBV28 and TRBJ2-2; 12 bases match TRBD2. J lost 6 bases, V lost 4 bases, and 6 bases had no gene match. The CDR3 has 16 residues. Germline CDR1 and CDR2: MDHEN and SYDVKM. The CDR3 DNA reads TGTGCCAGCAGTTGGTCAGGACTAGCGGGATCCGGGGAGCTGTTTTTT. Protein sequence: CASSWSGLAGSGELFF.

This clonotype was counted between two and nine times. CDR3 nucleotide sequence: TGTGCTAGTGGTTTGTACCGCGGGGGAGGGGGGACTGAAGCTTTCTTT. Its protein product is CASGLYRGGGGTEAFF. The rearrangement uses TRBV12-5 and TRBJ1-1; D perhaps matches TRBD1 (6 bases). CDR3 length: 16 amino acids. Trimming left V 2 bases short and J 5 bases short, with 18 bases between. Germline V CDR1 and CDR2: LGHNT, FRNRAP.

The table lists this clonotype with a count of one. CDR3 DNA sequence: TGTGCCAGCAGCTTAGTGATATCGGCCTACGAGCAGTACTTC. Translating it yields CASSLVISAYEQYF. The V gene is TRBV7-2, the J gene TRBJ2-7; D gene unclear. The germline V gene has CDR1 SGHTA and CDR2 FQGNSA. There are 14 residues in the CDR3. V lost 1 base, J lost 2 bases, and 9 bases lay in between.

In DNA, the CDR3 is TGTGCCAGCAGCTTACCGGCAGATACGCAGTATTTT. It is translated as CASSLPADTQYF. The V gene is TRBV13, the J gene TRBJ2-3, with D unclear. CDR1 and CDR2 from the germline V gene are PRHDT and FYEKMQ (reference sequence). This CDR3 is built from 12 residues. The ends were cut back, 2 bases at V and 4 bases at J, with 4 bases in the middle.

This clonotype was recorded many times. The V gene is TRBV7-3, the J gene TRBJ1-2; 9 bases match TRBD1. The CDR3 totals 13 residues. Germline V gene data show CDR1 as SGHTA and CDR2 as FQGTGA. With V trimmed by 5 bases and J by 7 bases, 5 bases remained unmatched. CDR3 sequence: CASSMGQGSGYTF. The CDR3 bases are TGTGCCAGCAGCATGGGACAGGGTAGTGGCTACACCTTC. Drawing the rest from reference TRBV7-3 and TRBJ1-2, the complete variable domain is GAGVSQTPSNKVTEKGKYVELRCDPISGHTALYWYRQSLGQGPEFLIYFQGTGAADDSGLPNDRFFAVRPEGSVSTLKIQRTERGDSAVYLCASSMGQGSGYTFGSGTRLTVV.

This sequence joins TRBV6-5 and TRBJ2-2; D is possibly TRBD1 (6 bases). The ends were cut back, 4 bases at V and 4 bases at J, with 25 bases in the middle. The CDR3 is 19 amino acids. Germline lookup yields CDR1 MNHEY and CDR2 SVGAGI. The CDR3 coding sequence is TGTGCCAGCAGTTGGGGCGGTTTAGCAACGGGACAAACCACCGGGGAGCTGTTTTTT. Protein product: CASSWGGLATGQTTGELFF.

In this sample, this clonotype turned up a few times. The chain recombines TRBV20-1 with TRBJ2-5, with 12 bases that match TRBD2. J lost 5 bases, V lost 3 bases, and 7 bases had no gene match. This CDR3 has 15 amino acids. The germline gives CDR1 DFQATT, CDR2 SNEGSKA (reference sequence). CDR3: CSARLAGGPGETQYF. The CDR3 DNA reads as TGCAGTGCTAGGCTAGCGGGAGGGCCGGGGGAGACCCAGTACTTC.

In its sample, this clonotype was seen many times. CDR3 amino acids: CASRPSPGLRKAGELFF. The CDR3, as DNA: TGTGCCAGCAGACCCTCCCCGGGACTACGTAAGGCCGGGGAGCTGTTTTTT. V gene TRBV6-1 combines with J gene TRBJ2-2; 7 bases fit TRBD2. The V and J ends lost 6 bases and 6 bases, in that order; junction bases with no gene match: 16. Germline V CDR1 and CDR2: MNHNS, SASEGT. This CDR3 comprises 17 residues.

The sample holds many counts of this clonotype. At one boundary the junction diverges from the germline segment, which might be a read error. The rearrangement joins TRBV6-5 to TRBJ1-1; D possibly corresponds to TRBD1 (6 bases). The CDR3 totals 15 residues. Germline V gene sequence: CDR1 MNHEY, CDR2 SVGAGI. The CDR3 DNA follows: TGTGCCAGCAGTTACTCGCGGGGGCAGAACACTGAAACTTTCTTT. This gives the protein CASSYSRGQNTETFF.

The CDR3 DNA reads TGCAGTGCTAGCATCGGGACTAGCGGGAGAGGGGAAGAGACCCAGTACTTC. Residues: CSASIGTSGRGEETQYF. The chain has TRBV20-1 and TRBJ2-5; TRBD2 aligns across 14 bases. The length of the CDR3 is 17 residues. The trim removed 3 bases at V and 3 bases at J, leaving 9 bases unmatched. Germline CDR1 DFQATT, CDR2 SNEGSKA (reference sequence).

The CDR3 spells CASSQEWLAGLDEQYF. CDR3 nucleotides: TGTGCCAGCAGCCAAGAGTGGCTAGCGGGACTCGACGAGCAGTACTTC. The rearrangement uses TRBV14 and TRBJ2-7; 9 bases are shared with TRBD2. This CDR3 contains 16 residues. The V gene end was trimmed by 0 bases and the J gene end by 5 bases; junction bases not matched to a gene: 8. Germline loops: CDR1 SGHDN, CDR2 FVKESK.